The 3 T cell receptor beta chains below come from one sample, sequenced in a study of cytomegalovirus exposure and HLA in healthy donors. 13 Jbeta primers and 60 Vbeta primers were used for the PCR. Clones were sequenced by immunoSEQ multiplex PCR, and TCRdb holds only the in-frame ones, with some missing. The repertoire holds under 250,000 clones, with 79% as singletons. What was sequenced was PBMCs. The receptors shown here come from a woman between 25 and 40 years old in good health and CMV-seropositive.

This chain uses TRBV5-1 with TRBJ1-6, with TRBD1 matching over 7 bases. Germline values: CDR1 SGHRS, CDR2 YFSETQ. Germline trimming cut 0 bases from V and 9 bases from J; bases unmatched to any gene: 9. CDR3 size: 16 residues. This CDR3 reads CASSLGRDRAASPLHF. In DNA, the CDR3 is TGCGCCAGCAGCTTGGGACGAGACAGGGCTGCTTCACCCCTCCACTTT.

CDR3 protein: CASSYRTSGGVHEQFF. CDR3 nucleotides: TGTGCCAGCAGCTACCGGACTAGCGGGGGGGTCCATGAGCAGTTCTTC. The gene calls are TRBV7-6 and TRBJ2-1, with 15 bases lining up with TRBD2. CDR1 and CDR2 from the germline V gene are SGHVS and FNYEAQ. The CDR3 is made up of 16 amino acids. V gave up 4 bases and J gave up 8 bases; unmatched junction bases: 6.

This sequence joins TRBV9 and TRBJ2-7, with a tentative D call TRBD1 (5 bases). Looked up from germline, CDR1 is SGDLS and CDR2 is YYNGEE. V gave up 0 bases and J gave up 2 bases, with 12 bases separating them. This CDR3 comprises 15 residues. CDR3 DNA sequence: TGTGCCAGCAGCGTAGGAGCAGGGTTAACCTACGAGCAGTACTTC. Its protein is CASSVGAGLTYEQYF.